This T cell receptor (beta chain) was sequenced for a study of blood T cell repertoires in COVID-19 (TCRdb year 2020). About the investigation overall: Samples covering the acute and convalescent phases of COVID-19 were provided by collaborators in the United States, Italy and Spain. The material from the prospective study consisted of cDNA or gDNA derived from T cells, B-cell-depleted T cells, or PBMCs. Subjects who had been exposed to COVID-19, were actively infected with it, or had recovered from it provided the deeply sampled blood TCRbeta repertoires that made up the dataset. The repertoires were made available in a free public database intended to serve as a resource for research on the immune response to SARS-CoV-2. Samples came from the ongoing ImmuneRACE study (first 160 participants) plus 1,254 subjects from 6 global collaborators. The sample metadata nearly always contained a de-identified subject ID, COVID-19 status, age in years and sex. Where HLA class I and class II types were available, the types were taken from metadata supplied by the sample provider, not from assay-based typing.

Beyond this particular receptor, the publication reports: Clinical and demographic metadata were provided uncurated, with the amount varying by source and participant.

Each collaborating institution followed its own protocols to collect whole blood in K2EDTA tubes. For TCRbeta analysis, collaborator samples were shipped as frozen whole blood, as isolated PBMCs, or as DNA extracted from either sample type. Of note for this clone: No cognate antigen has been identified for it. There are no base qualities to consult, and no much larger clone falls within one base.

Based on the germline V gene (reference sequence), the CDR1 and CDR2 sequences are SGHKS and YYEKEE. The trim is 4 bases for V and 3 bases for J, with a gap of 13 bases between the germline ends. Including the terminal cysteine and phenylalanine, the CDR3 comprises 14 residues. Just CDR3 DNA is preserved here, 42 bases in frame from base 1. The immunoSEQ Assay, a bias-controlled multiplex PCR, was used to amplify TCRbeta CDR3 regions from genomic DNA. The study's processing was this. Nucleated cell counts per sample were estimated from amplification of reference gene primers within the assay. To quantify the absolute abundance of each unique TCRbeta CDR3 rearrangement, sequence reads were collapsed and filtered. For each sample, productive Simpson clonality was calculated as the square root of Simpson's diversity index across productive rearrangements. TCRdb's version of the immuneACCESS table is confined to in-frame rearrangements and falls short of the full clone set. An unresolved V gene accounts for under half of the shortfall where checked; the remainder is of unknown origin. V and J calls plus clone size are reproduced from that table; the DNA served to infer D and trimming. In all, the sample holds 90,000 to 150,000 clones, and less than 75% of those were seen once. The ten top clones hold 0.65% to 0.95% of the sample.

The chain is made from TRBV5-5 and TRBJ1-2; possibly the D gene is TRBD1, per 6 matching bases. This receptor was obtained from a human donor with acute or convalescent COVID-19. The donor label of this sample is uncertain. The sample comprised peripheral blood. The DNA reads TGTGCCAGCAGCCCGTTCCCAGGGGACTATGGCTACACCTTC. This encodes CASSPFPGDYGYTF.